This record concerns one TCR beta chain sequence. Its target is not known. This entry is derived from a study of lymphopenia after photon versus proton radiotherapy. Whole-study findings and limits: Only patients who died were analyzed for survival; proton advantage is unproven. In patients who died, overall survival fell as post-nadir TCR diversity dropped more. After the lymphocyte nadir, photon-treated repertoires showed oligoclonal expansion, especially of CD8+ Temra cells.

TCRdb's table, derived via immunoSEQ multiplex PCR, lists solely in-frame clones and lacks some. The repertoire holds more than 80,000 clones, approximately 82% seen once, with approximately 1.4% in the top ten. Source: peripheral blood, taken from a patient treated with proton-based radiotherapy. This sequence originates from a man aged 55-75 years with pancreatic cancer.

In nucleotides, the CDR3 is TGCGCCAGCAGCCAATTCCTAGGACCCTACGAGCAGTACTTC. Residues: CASSQFLGPYEQYF. The chain is built from TRBV4-1 and TRBJ2-5; unclear D gene. TRBJ2-7 matches the DNA end more closely, so the J call is doubtful. Germline CDR1 is MGHRA and CDR2 is YSYEKL. There are 14 residues in the CDR3.